This TCR beta chain was retrieved from a study of beta chain features in type 1 diabetes. Study-wide points: Moderately but significantly shorter TCRB CDR3s were found in Type 1 diabetes patients in all four CD4+ subsets.

Germline V CDR1 and CDR2: SEHNR, FQNEAQ (reference sequence). V gave up 5 bases and J gave up 4 bases, with 9 bases separating them. The CDR3 has 12 residues. CD45RO/CCR7/CD25/CD127/CD95/CD27 sorting isolated CD4+ naive, central memory, regulatory and stem cell-like memory cells. For this clone: Its matching antigen is unknown.

Since all of the isolated RNA was reverse transcribed, expressed TCRB transcripts were what got sequenced. The protocol was immunoSEQ multiplex PCR, while the TCRdb copy is restricted to in-frame clones and leaves out a portion. This sample has roughly 290,000 clones, with approximately 16% found just once. The receptor comes from a man younger than 35 with type 1 diabetes. Sequencing was carried out using naive CD4+ T cells from blood. V gene TRBV7-9 combines with J gene TRBJ2-7; D is undetermined. The CDR3 DNA is TGTGCCAGCAGCCAGCGCGCGTACGAGCAGTACTTC. Amino acid sequence: CASSQRAYEQYF.